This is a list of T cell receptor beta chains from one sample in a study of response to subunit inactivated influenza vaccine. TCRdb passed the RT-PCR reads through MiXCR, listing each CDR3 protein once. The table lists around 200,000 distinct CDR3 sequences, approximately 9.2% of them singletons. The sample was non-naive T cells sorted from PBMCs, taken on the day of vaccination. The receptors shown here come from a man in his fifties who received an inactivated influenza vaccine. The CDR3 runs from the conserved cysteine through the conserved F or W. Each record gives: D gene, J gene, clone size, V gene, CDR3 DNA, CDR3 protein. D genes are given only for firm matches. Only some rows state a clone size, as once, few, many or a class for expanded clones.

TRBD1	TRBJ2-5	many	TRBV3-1	TGTGCCAGCAGTCGGGACAGCTTGTACACCCAGTACTTC	CASSRDSLYTQYF
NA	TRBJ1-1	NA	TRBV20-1	TGCAGTGCGACGACAAAGAACACTGAAGCTTTCTTT	CSATTKNTEAFF
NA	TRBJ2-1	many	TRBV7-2	TGTGCCAGCAGCTTAGGCTACCAAAGAGGCAATGAGCAGTTCTTC	CASSLGYQRGNEQFF
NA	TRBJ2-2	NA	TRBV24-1	TGTGCCACCAGAGGCACGAACACCGGGGAGCTGTTTTTT	CATRGTNTGELFF
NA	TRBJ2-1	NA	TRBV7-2	TGTGCCAGCAGTCCAGATGTGGGGACACTCTACAATGAGCAGTTCTTC	CASSPDVGTLYNEQFF
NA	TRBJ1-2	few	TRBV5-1	TGCGCCAGCAGCCCCCGGGGGGTAGATGGCTACACCTTC	CASSPRGVDGYTF
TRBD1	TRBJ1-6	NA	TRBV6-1	TGTGCCAGCAGTCCAGGACAGGCTCGAGGTTCACCCCTCCACTTT	CASSPGQARGSPLHF
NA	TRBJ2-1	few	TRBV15	TGTGCCACCAGCAGAGATCTTAGGGGGACACCTGACAATGAGCAGTTCTTC	CATSRDLRGTPDNEQFF
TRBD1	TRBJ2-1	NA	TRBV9	TGTGCCAGCAGCTCACAGGGGTGGAACAATGAGCAGTTCTTC	CASSSQGWNNEQFF
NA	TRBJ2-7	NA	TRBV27	TGTGCCAGCAGTTTAGTGGGAAATGGATTCTACGAGCAGTACTTC	CASSLVGNGFYEQYF
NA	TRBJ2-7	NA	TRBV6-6	TGTGCCAGCAGTTACTCGGCAGGGGATTTGTACTTC	CASSYSAGDLYF
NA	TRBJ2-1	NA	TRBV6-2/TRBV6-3	TGTGCCAGCAGTCAAAGGGCCGGGGGCCCCTACGAGCAGTTCTTC	CASSQRAGGPYEQFF
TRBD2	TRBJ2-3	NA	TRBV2	TGTGCCAGCAGTTCTTCCGGGACTAGGCTGCATTTT	CASSSSGTRLHF
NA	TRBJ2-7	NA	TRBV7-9	TGTGCCAGCAGCTTAGAACGTTCTGGCGAGCAGTACTTC	CASSLERSGEQYF
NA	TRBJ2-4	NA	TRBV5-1	TGCGCCAGCAGCTTGGGGGGGTTCGGCAGCGAGTCCAAAAACATTCAGTACTTC	CASSLGGFGSESKNIQYF
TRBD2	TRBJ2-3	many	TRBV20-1	TGCAGTGCTAGCCGGGAGGTCACAGATACGCAGTATTTT	CSASREVTDTQYF
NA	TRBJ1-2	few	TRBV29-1	TGCAGCGTTGCGGCAGGATCTAACTATGGCTACACCTTC	CSVAAGSNYGYTF
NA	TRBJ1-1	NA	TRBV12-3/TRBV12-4	TGTGCCAGCAGTTGGGGGACCGAGGGAGCTGAAGCTTTCTTT	CASSWGTEGAEAFF
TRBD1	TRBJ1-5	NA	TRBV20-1	TGCAGTGCTAGAGATGGTAACAGGGGGCGTCAGCCCCAGCATTTT	CSARDGNRGRQPQHF
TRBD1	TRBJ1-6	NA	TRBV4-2	TGTGCCAGCAGCCAAGAATATTGGACAGGGGAGAATTCACCCCTCCACTTT	CASSQEYWTGENSPLHF
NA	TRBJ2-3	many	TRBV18	TGTGCCAGCTCACTACAGGGGACTAGCACAGATACGCAGTATTTT	CASSLQGTSTDTQYF
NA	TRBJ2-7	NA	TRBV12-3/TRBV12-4	TGTGCCAGCAGTTTAGGCAGGGAGTTCTACGAGCAGTACTTC	CASSLGREFYEQYF
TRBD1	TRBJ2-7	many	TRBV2	TGTGCCAGCAGTCCCACCGGGACAGCTTCCTACGAGCAGTACTTC	CASSPTGTASYEQYF
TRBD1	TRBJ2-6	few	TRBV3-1	TGTGCCAGCAGCCATGGGACAGGTCTCTCTGGGGCCAACGTCCTGACTTTC	CASSHGTGLSGANVLTF
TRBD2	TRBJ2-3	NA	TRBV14	TGTGCCAGCAGCCAAGTCCGGCCATACCAACTAGCGGGGAGCACAGATACGCAGTATTTT	CASSQVRPYQLAGSTDTQYF
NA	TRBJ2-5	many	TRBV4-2	TGTGCCAGCAGCCCCGGGACGGTACAAGAGACCCAGTACTTC	CASSPGTVQETQYF
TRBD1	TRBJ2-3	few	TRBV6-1	TGTGCCAGCAGTGGCCGGGACAGTGTTCTGACTAGCACAGATACGCAGTATTTT	CASSGRDSVLTSTDTQYF
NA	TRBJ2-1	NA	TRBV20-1	TGCAGTGCTAGTCTGGCGGAAGGGAACAATGAGCAGTTCTTC	CSASLAEGNNEQFF
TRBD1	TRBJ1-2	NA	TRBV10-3	TGTGCCATCAGTGAGTCCCGGGGGACAGGCTTCTATGGCTACACCTTC	CAISESRGTGFYGYTF